One T cell receptor beta chain is described in this entry. Its antigen is undetermined. This sample is part of a study of early T cells in non-severe SARS-CoV-2 infection. Study-wide points: Anti-spike CD8 specificities were favored by VDJdb matching, whose results missed private and CD4 specificities.

One entry per CDR3 protein results from TCRdb running MiXCR on the 5' RACE reads. The sample yields about 60,000 distinct CDR3 sequences, around 12% seen once. V was clipped by 3 bases and J by 10 bases, with 22 bases between them. The CDR3 has 16 amino acids. Germline assignment: CDR1 SGDLS and CDR2 YYNGEE. The clonotype comes from an adult who was a healthcare worker with PCR-confirmed SARS-CoV-2 infection or an uninfected control (not recorded which). Sequences were obtained from whole blood. The rearrangement uses TRBV9 and TRBJ1-4; possible D gene TRBD1, 5 bases. CDR3 DNA: TGTGCCAGCAGCGAGACGGCCCTATTCAGCCAGGGAAAACTGTTTTTT. Amino acids: CASSETALFSQGKLFF.